This is a list of T cell receptor beta chains from one sample in a study of OX40 agonist ivuxolimab in advanced cancers. The repertoire was sequenced with immunoSEQ multiplex PCR; TCRdb's copy has only in-frame clones and lacks some. The table records tens of thousands of clones, roughly nine tenths of them present only once. The sample here was CD4+ or CD8+ T cells sorted from blood, taken in a trial of the OX40 agonist ivuxolimab. These receptors all come from an adult with an advanced solid tumor such as melanoma, head and neck, liver or kidney cancer. The CDR3 runs from the conserved cysteine through the conserved F or W. Each record gives: D gene, V gene, clone size, J gene, CDR3 DNA, CDR3 protein. D genes are given only for firm matches. Some rows have no size entry. The others give once, few or many, or a class for an expanded clone.

>TRBD1|TRBV27|.|TRBJ1-2
TGTGCCAGCAGTTCGACAGGGGGGTACTATGGCTACACCTTC
CASSSTGGYYGYTF
>.|TRBV4-1|.|TRBJ2-3
TGCGCCAGCAGCCAAGATACGGGGGCCGGCACAGATACGCAGTATTTT
CASSQDTGAGTDTQYF
>.|TRBV5-1|.|TRBJ1-3
TGCGCCAGCAGCTTGGATGGGGCCTCTGGAAACACCATATATTTT
CASSLDGASGNTIYF
>TRBD2|TRBV29-1|.|TRBJ2-3
TGCAGCGTTGGGGGGACTAGCGGGGCCACAGATACGCAGTATTTT
CSVGGTSGATDTQYF
>.|TRBV30|.|TRBJ2-7
TGTGCCTGGAGTGGGGTCCCCTCGCAGCAGTACTTC
CAWSGVPSQQYF
>.|TRBV5-4|.|TRBJ2-2
TGTGCCAGCAGCTCCCTCCTTGGTACCGGGGAGCTGTTTTTT
CASSSLLGTGELFF
>.|TRBV4-1|.|TRBJ2-1
TGCGCCAGCAGCCAAGATGGTACTAGCAGCTCGGTCAATGAGCAGTTCTTC
CASSQDGTSSSVNEQFF
>.|TRBV5-1|.|TRBJ2-2
TGCGCCAGCAGAAGTTCCGGGGGCCCCACTAGAACCGGGGAGCTGTTTTTT
CASRSSGGPTRTGELFF
>.|TRBV18|.|TRBJ1-2
TGTGCCAGCCAGGGAGCCGTGCCTAACTATGGCTACACCTTC
CASQGAVPNYGYTF
>TRBD2|TRBV11-2|.|TRBJ2-4
TGTGCCAGCAGCTTAGACCCCCCTAGCGGGGGGGCCAAAAACATTCAGTACTTC
CASSLDPPSGGAKNIQYF
>.|TRBV4-2|.|TRBJ1-1
TGTGCCAGCAGCCAAGCCCAACAGGGACCGAACACTGAAGCTTTCTTT
CASSQAQQGPNTEAFF
>.|TRBV10-1|.|TRBJ2-3
TGCGCCAGCAGTGAGTCGGATAGCTCGACGCAGTATTTT
CASSESDSSTQYF
>.|TRBV11-3|.|TRBJ2-1
TGTGCCAGCAGCTTATCCATGACAGATGCAGCCGGCTACAATGAGCAGTTCTTC
CASSLSMTDAAGYNEQFF
>.|TRBV30|few|TRBJ1-1
TGTGCCTGGATCCAGAACACTGAAGCTTTCTTT
CAWIQNTEAFF
>.|TRBV10-1|.|TRBJ2-7
TGCGCCAGCAGTGCGCCCGGGACGGAAACCTACGAGCAGTACTTC
CASSAPGTETYEQYF
>TRBD1|TRBV5-1|once|TRBJ2-5
TGCGCCAGCAGCCCAAGGACAGGGGGCTATGAGACCCAGTACTTC
CASSPRTGGYETQYF
>.|TRBV28|.|TRBJ1-3
TGTGCCAGCAGTTTTAAAACTGGCTCTGGAAACACCATATATTTT
CASSFKTGSGNTIYF
>.|TRBV7-9|.|TRBJ1-1
TGTGCCAGCAGTCGACAGATCATGAACACTGAAGCTTTCTTT
CASSRQIMNTEAFF